A selection of T cell receptor beta chains follows, all from one sample in a study of cytotoxic CD8 clonotypes in ibrutinib-treated CLL. The repertoire was sequenced with immunoSEQ multiplex PCR; TCRdb's copy has only in-frame clones and lacks some. The data show fewer than 90,000 clones, roughly two thirds seen once. The sample here was PBMCs, taken after 12 months of ibrutinib treatment. Receptor source: a human donor with chronic lymphocytic leukemia. CDR3s leave out the opening cysteine and the closing phenylalanine or tryptophan. Fields, in order: CDR3 protein, J gene, D gene, V gene. A D gene is named only where the DNA matches it firmly.

CDR3 protein: SVAGREDYGYT
J gene: TRBJ1-2
D gene: .
V gene: TRBV29-1

CDR3 protein: ASRSDGTGYGYT
J gene: TRBJ1-2
D gene: TRBD1
V gene: TRBV6-4

CDR3 protein: ASSRGGTTDTQY
J gene: TRBJ2-3
D gene: TRBD2
V gene: TRBV19

CDR3 protein: ASSRGSKISGNTIY
J gene: TRBJ1-3
D gene: .
V gene: TRBV19

CDR3 protein: ASSWDSNYGYT
J gene: TRBJ1-2
D gene: TRBD1
V gene: TRBV2

CDR3 protein: ASSTRQDYGYT
J gene: TRBJ1-2
D gene: .
V gene: TRBV27

CDR3 protein: ASSEEVSKGF
J gene: TRBJ2-1
D gene: .
V gene: TRBV2

CDR3 protein: AWSVPRPERGYEQY
J gene: TRBJ2-7
D gene: TRBD2
V gene: TRBV30

CDR3 protein: ASRSGVDYEQY
J gene: TRBJ2-7
D gene: TRBD2
V gene: TRBV5-4

CDR3 protein: ASSPSGLGYGYT
J gene: TRBJ1-2
D gene: .
V gene: TRBV18

CDR3 protein: ASTFTPQGSYEQY
J gene: TRBJ2-7
D gene: TRBD1
V gene: TRBV6-5

CDR3 protein: ASSLVVAGSYGYT
J gene: TRBJ1-2
D gene: .
V gene: TRBV7-9

CDR3 protein: TSRVTYEQY
J gene: TRBJ2-7
D gene: .
V gene: TRBV1

CDR3 protein: ASSLEGLNTEAF
J gene: TRBJ1-1
D gene: .
V gene: TRBV7-2

CDR3 protein: ASRSRGANTEAF
J gene: TRBJ1-1
D gene: .
V gene: TRBV6-5

CDR3 protein: ASSPLPGPLSEQY
J gene: TRBJ2-7
D gene: .
V gene: TRBV18

CDR3 protein: ASSRGDSNQPQH
J gene: TRBJ1-5
D gene: .
V gene: TRBV7-9

CDR3 protein: ASSQGPGLAGEQETQY
J gene: TRBJ2-5
D gene: TRBD2
V gene: TRBV4-1

CDR3 protein: ASSFTQNYGYT
J gene: TRBJ1-2
D gene: .
V gene: TRBV7-3

CDR3 protein: ASSEVGSVLADRSTGELF
J gene: TRBJ2-2
D gene: TRBD2
V gene: TRBV10-1

CDR3 protein: ASSPPERGYQPQH
J gene: TRBJ1-5
D gene: .
V gene: TRBV6-6

CDR3 protein: SVGAGAYEQY
J gene: TRBJ2-7
D gene: .
V gene: TRBV29-1

CDR3 protein: ASSEARGGSEQF
J gene: TRBJ2-1
D gene: TRBD2
V gene: TRBV2

CDR3 protein: ASSLQGQDGYT
J gene: TRBJ1-2
D gene: .
V gene: TRBV5-1

CDR3 protein: AWRPGRDSPLH
J gene: TRBJ1-6
D gene: .
V gene: TRBV30

CDR3 protein: ASSVRGQEETQY
J gene: TRBJ2-5
D gene: TRBD1
V gene: TRBV5-1

CDR3 protein: SVTDHRGGNEQF
J gene: TRBJ2-1
D gene: .
V gene: TRBV29-1